The clone carrying this TCR beta chain was observed once. The data originate from a study of CD8+CD57+ T cells in acquired aplastic anemia. The V end lost 1 base, the J end lost 6 bases, and 10 bases lay between the germline ends. The CDR3 length is 13 residues. Looked up from germline, CDR1 is LNHDA and CDR2 is SQIVND (reference sequence). Selection for sequencing was limited to patients who had shown CD8+CD57+ cell expansion by flow cytometry. Profiling that covered TCR beta VDJ and CDR3 relied on genomic DNA as its template. TCRdb independently ran MiXCR on the reads; one entry per CDR3 protein. The sample lists approximately 190,000 distinct CDR3 sequences, 40% to 50% occurring once.

This chain connects TRBV19 to TRBJ2-7; a weak D match, TRBD1 (6 bases). The source of this sequence is a human donor with aplastic anemia. The sample taken for sequencing was sorted CD4+, CD8+, or CD8+CD57+ T cells (not recorded which) from PBMCs. This CDR3 reads CASSIGTAAEQYF. Here the CDR3 DNA reads TGTGCCAGTAGTATAGGGACAGCCGCCGAGCAGTACTTC.